This T cell receptor (beta chain) was observed in a study of cytomegalovirus exposure and HLA in healthy donors. Germline lookup yields CDR1 MNHEY and CDR2 SVGAGI. V lost 7 bases and J lost 3, with 12 bases in between. The CDR3 is made up of 13 amino acids. The primer mix had 60 Vbeta and 13 Jbeta primers. Here immunoSEQ multiplex PCR was the method, and the copy in TCRdb shows in-frame clones only, minus some. Here the sample spans over 150,000 clones, under 85% being singletons. The rearrangement joins TRBV6-5 to TRBJ1-2; maybe TRBD1 (5 bases). The sample consisted of PBMCs. This TCR was recovered from a young man in good health and CMV-seronegative. This CDR3 reads CASTWGGDYGYTF. The CDR3 DNA is TGTGCCAGCACCTGGGGGGGAGACTATGGCTACACCTTC.